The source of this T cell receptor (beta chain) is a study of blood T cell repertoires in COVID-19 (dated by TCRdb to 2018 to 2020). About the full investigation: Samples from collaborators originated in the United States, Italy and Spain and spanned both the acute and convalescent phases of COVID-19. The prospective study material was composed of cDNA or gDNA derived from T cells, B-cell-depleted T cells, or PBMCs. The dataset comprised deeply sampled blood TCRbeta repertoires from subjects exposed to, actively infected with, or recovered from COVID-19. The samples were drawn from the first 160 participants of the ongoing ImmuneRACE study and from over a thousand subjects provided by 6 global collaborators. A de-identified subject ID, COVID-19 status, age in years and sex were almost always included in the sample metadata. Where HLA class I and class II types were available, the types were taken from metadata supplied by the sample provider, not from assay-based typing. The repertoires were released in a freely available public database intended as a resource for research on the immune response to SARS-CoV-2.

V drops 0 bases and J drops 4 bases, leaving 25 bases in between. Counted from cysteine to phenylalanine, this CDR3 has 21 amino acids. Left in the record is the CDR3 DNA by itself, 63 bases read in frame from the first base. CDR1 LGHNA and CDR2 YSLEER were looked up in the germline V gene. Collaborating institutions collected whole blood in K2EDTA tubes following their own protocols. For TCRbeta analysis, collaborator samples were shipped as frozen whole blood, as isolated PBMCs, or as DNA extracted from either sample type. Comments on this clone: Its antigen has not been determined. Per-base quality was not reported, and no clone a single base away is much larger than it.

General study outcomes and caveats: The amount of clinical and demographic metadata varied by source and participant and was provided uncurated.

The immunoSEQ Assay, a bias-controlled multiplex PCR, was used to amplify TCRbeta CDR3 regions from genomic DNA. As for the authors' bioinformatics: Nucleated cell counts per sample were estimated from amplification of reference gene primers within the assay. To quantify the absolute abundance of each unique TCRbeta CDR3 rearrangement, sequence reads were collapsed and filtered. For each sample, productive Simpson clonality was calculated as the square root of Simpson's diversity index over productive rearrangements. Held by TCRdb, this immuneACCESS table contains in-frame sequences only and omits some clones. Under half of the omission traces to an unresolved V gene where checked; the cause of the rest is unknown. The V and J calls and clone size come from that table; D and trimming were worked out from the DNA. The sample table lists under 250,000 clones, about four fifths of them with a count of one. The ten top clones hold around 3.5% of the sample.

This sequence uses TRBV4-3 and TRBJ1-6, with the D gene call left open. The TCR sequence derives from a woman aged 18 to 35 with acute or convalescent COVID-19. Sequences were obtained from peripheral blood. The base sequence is TGCGCCAGCAGCCAAGAATTTCCCCTCGGGAGGGCGTATCCTTATAATTCACCCCTCCACTTT. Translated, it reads CASSQEFPLGRAYPYNSPLHF.